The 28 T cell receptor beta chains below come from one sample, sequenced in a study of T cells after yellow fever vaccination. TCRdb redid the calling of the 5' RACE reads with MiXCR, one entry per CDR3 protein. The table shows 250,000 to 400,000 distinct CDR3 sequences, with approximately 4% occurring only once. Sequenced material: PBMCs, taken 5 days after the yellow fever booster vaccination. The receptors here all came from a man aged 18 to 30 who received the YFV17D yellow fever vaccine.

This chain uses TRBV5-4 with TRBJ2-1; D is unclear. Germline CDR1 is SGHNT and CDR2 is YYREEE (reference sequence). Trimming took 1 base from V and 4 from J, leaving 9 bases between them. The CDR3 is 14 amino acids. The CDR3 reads CASSLRLEYNEQFF. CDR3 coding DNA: TGTGCCAGCAGCTTGAGGTTGGAATACAATGAGCAGTTCTTC.

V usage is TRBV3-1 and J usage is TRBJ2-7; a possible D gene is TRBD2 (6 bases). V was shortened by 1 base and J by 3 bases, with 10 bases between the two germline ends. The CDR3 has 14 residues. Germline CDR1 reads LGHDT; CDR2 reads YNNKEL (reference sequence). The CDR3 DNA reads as TGTGCCAGCAGCCAAGCTGGGGGGAACTACGAGCAGTACTTC. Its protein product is CASSQAGGNYEQYF.

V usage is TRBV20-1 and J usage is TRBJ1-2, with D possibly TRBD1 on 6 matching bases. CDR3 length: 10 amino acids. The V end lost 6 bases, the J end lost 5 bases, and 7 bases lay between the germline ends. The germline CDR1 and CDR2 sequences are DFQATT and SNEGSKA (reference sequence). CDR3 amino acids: CSAGQYGYTF. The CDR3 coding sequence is TGCAGTGCCGGACAGTATGGCTACACCTTC.

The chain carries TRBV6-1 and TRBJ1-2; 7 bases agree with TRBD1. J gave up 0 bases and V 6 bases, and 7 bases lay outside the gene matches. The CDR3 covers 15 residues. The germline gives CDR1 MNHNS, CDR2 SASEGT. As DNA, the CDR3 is TGTGCCAGCAGCGGGACAGTAACCTCTAACTATGGCTACACCTTC. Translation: CASSGTVTSNYGYTF.

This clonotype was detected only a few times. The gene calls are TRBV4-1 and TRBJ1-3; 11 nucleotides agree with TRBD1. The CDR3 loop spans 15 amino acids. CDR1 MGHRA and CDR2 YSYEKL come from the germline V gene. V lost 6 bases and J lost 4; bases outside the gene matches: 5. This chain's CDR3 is CASRFGQGAGNTIYF. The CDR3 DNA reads TGCGCCAGCAGATTCGGACAGGGGGCCGGAAACACCATATATTTT.

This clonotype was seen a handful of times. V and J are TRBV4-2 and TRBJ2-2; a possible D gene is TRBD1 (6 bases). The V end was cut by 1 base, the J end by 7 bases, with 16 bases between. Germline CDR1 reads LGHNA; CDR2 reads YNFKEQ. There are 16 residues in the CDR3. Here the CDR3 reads CASSQGETGSGGELFF. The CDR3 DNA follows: TGTGCCAGCAGCCAAGGAGAAACAGGGTCGGGCGGGGAGCTGTTTTTT.

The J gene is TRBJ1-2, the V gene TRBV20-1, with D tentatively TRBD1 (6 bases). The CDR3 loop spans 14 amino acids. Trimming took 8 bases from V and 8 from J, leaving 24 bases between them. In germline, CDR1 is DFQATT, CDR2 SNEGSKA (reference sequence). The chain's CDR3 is CSITRGLLRGGYTF. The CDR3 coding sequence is TGCAGTATAACTCGCGGCCTCCTAAGGGGGGGCTACACCTTC.

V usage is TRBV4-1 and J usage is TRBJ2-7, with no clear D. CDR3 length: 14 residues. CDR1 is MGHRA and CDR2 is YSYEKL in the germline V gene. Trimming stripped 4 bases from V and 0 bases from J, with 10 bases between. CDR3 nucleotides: TGCGCCAGCAGCCCAGCACCAAGCTCCTACGAGCAGTACTTC. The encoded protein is CASSPAPSSYEQYF.

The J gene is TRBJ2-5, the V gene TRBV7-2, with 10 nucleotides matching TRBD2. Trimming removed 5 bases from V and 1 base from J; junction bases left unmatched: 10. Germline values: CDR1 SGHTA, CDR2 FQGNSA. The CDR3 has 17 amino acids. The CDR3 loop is CASSESPSGGTQETQYF. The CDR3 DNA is TGTGCCAGCAGCGAAAGCCCTAGCGGGGGAACCCAAGAGACCCAGTACTTC.

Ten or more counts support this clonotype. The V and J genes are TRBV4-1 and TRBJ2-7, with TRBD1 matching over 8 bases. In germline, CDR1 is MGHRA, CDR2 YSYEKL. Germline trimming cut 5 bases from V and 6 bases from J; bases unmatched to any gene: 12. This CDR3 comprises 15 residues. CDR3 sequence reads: CASSSRTGPLGEQYF. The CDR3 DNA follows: TGCGCCAGCAGCTCACGGACAGGGCCGTTGGGCGAGCAGTACTTC.

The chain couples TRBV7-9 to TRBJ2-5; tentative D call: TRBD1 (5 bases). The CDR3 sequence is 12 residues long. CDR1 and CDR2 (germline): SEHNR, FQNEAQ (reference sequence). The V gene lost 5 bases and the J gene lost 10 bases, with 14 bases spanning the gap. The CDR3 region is CASSRDQGSQYF. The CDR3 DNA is TGTGCCAGCAGCCGCGATCAGGGAAGCCAGTACTTC.

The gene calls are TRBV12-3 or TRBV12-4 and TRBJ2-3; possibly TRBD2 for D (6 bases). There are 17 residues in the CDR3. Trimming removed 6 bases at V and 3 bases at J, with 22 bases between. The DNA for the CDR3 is TGTGCCAGCAGCCCCAGTGGGTGGCGGGGTGGAACAGATACGCAGTATTTT. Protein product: CASSPSGWRGGTDTQYF.

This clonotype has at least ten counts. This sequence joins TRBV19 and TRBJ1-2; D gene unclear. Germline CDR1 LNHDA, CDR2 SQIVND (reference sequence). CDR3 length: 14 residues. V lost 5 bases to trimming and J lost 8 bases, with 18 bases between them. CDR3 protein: CASSSADGLGGYTF. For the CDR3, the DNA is TGTGCCAGTAGTTCGGCAGACGGCCTGGGGGGCTACACCTTC.

CDR3 nucleotide sequence: TGTGCCACCGCGGCGGGCGAGGTAGATACGCAGTATTTT. Protein product: CATAAGEVDTQYF. The rearrangement links TRBV10-3 to TRBJ2-3; tentatively, D is TRBD2 (5 bases). The CDR3 covers 13 residues. Germline V gene data show CDR1 as ENHRY and CDR2 as SYGVKD. Trimming shortened V by 10 bases and J by 5 bases, and 16 bases separated the two germline ends.

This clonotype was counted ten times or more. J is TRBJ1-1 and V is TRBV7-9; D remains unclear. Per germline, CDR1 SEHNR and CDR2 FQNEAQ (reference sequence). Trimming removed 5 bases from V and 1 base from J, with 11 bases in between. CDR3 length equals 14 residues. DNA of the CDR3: TGTGCCAGCAGCGCCCCAACATCGAACACTGAAGCTTTCTTT. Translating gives CASSAPTSNTEAFF.

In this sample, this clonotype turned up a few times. Written as DNA, the CDR3 is TGTGCCAGCAGCGCGGACAGGGGCCACTATGGCTACACCTTC. As protein: CASSADRGHYGYTF. The chain has TRBV11-2 and TRBJ1-2, with TRBD1 identical over 9 bases. In germline, CDR1 is SGHAT, CDR2 FQNNGV. This CDR3 has 14 residues. Trimming cost V 5 bases and J 3 bases; bases outside gene matches: 4.

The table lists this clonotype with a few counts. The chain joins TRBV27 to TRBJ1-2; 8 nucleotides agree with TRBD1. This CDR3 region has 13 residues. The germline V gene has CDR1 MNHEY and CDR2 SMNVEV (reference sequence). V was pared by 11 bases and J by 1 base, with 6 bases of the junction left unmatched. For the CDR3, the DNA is TGTGCCGTCGGACAGGGTCTTAACTATGGCTACACCTTC. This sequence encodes CAVGQGLNYGYTF.

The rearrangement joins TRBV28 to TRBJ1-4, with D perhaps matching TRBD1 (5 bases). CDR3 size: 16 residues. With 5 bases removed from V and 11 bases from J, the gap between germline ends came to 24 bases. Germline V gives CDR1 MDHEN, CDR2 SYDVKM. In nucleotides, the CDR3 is TGTGCCAGCAGTCAGCTCACCGGGGCAGGAGGGCTTAAACTGTTTTTT. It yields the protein CASSQLTGAGGLKLFF.

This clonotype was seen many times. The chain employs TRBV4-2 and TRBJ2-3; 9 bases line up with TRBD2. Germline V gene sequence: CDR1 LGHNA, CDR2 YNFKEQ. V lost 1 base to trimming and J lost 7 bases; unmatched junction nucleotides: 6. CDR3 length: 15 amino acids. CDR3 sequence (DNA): TGTGCCAGCAGCCAAGGGAGCGGGGGGAGGAATACGCAGTATTTT. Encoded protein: CASSQGSGGRNTQYF.

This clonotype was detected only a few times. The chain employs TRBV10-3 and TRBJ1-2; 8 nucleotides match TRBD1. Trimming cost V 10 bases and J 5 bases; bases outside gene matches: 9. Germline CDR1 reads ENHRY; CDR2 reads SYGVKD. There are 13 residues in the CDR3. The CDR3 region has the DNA TGTGCCACCCCCTCGACAGGGGAGTATGGCTACACCTTC. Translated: CATPSTGEYGYTF.

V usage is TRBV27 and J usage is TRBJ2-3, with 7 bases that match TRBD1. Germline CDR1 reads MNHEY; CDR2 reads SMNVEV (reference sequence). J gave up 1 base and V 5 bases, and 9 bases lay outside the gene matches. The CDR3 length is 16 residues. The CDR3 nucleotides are TGTGCCAGCAGTATACCCCGGGACAGAGGCACAGATACGCAGTATTTT. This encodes CASSIPRDRGTDTQYF.

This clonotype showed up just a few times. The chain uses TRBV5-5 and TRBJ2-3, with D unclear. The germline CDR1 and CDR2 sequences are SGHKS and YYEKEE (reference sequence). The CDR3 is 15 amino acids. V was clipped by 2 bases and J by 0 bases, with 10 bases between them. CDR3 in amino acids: CASSFRVRSTDTQYF. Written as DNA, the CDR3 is TGTGCCAGCAGCTTCCGGGTCAGGAGCACAGATACGCAGTATTTT.

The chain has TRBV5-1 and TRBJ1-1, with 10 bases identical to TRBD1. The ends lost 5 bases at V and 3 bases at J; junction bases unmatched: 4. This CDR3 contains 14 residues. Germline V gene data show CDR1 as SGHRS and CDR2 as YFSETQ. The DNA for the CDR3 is TGCGCCAGCAGGGGGACAGGGGTGGACACTGAAGCTTTCTTT. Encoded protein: CASRGTGVDTEAFF.

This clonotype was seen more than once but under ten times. The CDR3 DNA follows: TGCAGTGCTCCAGGGCCAGGAGGGGAAAAACTGTTTTTT. Protein: CSAPGPGGEKLFF. The rearrangement links TRBV20-1 to TRBJ1-4; D perhaps matches TRBD1 (5 bases). V dropped 5 bases and J dropped 8 bases, with 15 bases sitting between them. The germline gives CDR1 DFQATT, CDR2 SNEGSKA (reference sequence). The CDR3 length is 13 residues.

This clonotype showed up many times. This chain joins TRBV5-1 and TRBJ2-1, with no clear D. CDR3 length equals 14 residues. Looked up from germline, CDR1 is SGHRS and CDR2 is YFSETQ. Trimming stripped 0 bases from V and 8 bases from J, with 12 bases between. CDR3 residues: CASSLGVPLDEQFF. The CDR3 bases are TGCGCCAGCAGCTTGGGGGTCCCTTTGGATGAGCAGTTCTTC.

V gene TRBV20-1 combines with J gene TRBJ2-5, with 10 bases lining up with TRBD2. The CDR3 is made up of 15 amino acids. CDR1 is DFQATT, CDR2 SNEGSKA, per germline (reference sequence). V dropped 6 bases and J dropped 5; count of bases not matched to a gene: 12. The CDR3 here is CSAESGLADSETQYF. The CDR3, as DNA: TGCAGTGCCGAAAGTGGACTAGCGGACTCTGAGACCCAGTACTTC.

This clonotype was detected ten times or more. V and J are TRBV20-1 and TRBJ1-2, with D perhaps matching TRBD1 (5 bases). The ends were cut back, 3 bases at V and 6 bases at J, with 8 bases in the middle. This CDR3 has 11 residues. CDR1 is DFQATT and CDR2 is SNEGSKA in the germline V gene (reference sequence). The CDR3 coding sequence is TGCAGTGCTAGTAAAGGGGATGGCTACACCTTC. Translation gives CSASKGDGYTF.

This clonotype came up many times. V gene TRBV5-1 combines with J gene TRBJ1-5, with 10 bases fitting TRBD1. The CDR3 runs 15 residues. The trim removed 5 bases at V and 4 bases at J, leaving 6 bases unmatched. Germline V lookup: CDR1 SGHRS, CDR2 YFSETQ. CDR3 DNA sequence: TGCGCCAGCAGAGAGGGGACAGGGGAAAATCAGCCCCAGCATTTT. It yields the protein CASREGTGENQPQHF.